Sequencing of this T cell receptor beta chain was carried out in a study of identical twins. TCRdb ran MiXCR on the 5' RACE reads and lists one entry per CDR3 protein. The table lists approximately 630,000 distinct CDR3 sequences, about 7.6% of them singletons, with around 1.6% in the top ten. This clonotype was seen a few times. Antigen unknown. Trimming took 0 bases from V and 5 from J, leaving 10 bases between them. Germline lookup yields CDR1 DFQATT and CDR2 SNEGSKA (reference sequence). CDR3 length: 14 residues. Findings of the study overall: There was an excess of low generation probability in the out-of-frame alpha sequences that twins shared. In cord blood, abundant beta clonotypes had fewer insertions; memory showed no trend.

This sample also belongs to another study, concerning yellow fever vaccine responses in identical twins.

The chain carries TRBV20-1 and TRBJ2-2; D ambiguous. Source material: PBMCs. The source of this sequence is a woman aged 18-29 years in good health. CDR3 in DNA: TGCAGTGCTAGAGATCGCACAATAACCGGGGAGCTGTTTTTT. Amino acids: CSARDRTITGELFF.